The 29 T cell receptor beta chains below come from one sample, sequenced in a study of shared T cell receptors in the human thymus. Here immunoSEQ multiplex PCR was the method, and the copy in TCRdb shows in-frame clones only, minus some. The table records under 850,000 clones, around 87% of them present only once. In addition, the sample was reused for a study of human thymus T cells.

The source material was thymocytes. All receptors come from a boy younger than two with a congenital heart defect.

This clone came up a few times. The V call is TRBV20-1, the J call TRBJ1-2; D unresolved. V was shortened by 5 bases and J by 7 bases, with 11 bases between the two germline ends. Germline loops: CDR1 DFQATT, CDR2 SNEGSKA (reference sequence). The CDR3 has 11 amino acids. The CDR3 DNA reads as TGCAGTGCTCTCAGGTCCCCTGGCTACACCTTC. Translation gives CSALRSPGYTF.

The gene calls are TRBV6-5 and TRBJ1-2; D gene uncertain. The ends were cut back, 4 bases at V and 4 bases at J, with 13 bases in the middle. Germline loops: CDR1 MNHEY, CDR2 SVGAGI. The CDR3 contains 14 residues. In DNA form, the CDR3 reads TGTGCCAGCAGTTCCCTTGGGGAGATCTATGGCTACACCTTC. Translated, it gives CASSSLGEIYGYTF.

V and J are TRBV9 and TRBJ2-6; weak D call: TRBD2 (6 bases). V gave up 3 bases and J gave up 0 bases, with 19 bases separating them. CDR1 SGDLS and CDR2 YYNGEE come from the germline V gene. This CDR3 comprises 19 residues. CDR3 sequence (DNA): TGTGCCAGCAGCGCCTCCTCCGGGACTCCGAGCTCTGGGGCCAACGTCCTGACTTTC. Translation: CASSASSGTPSSGANVLTF.

The genes are TRBV2 and TRBJ1-1; TRBD1 is a possible D gene (5 bases). Germline V gene lookup returns CDR1 SNHLY and CDR2 FYNNEI. This CDR3 has 16 residues. Trimming shortened V by 2 bases and J by 1 base, and 14 bases separated the two germline ends. The CDR3 DNA reads TGTGCCAGCAGTGAACGACGGGGGACTAGGAACACTGAAGCTTTCTTT. It yields the protein CASSERRGTRNTEAFF.

This rearrangement joins TRBV7-8 to TRBJ2-7; 8 nucleotides match TRBD2. CDR3 size: 17 residues. CDR1 is SGHVS, CDR2 FQNEAQ, per germline. J was trimmed by 3 bases and V by 2 bases; bases with no gene match: 12. The CDR3: CASSLRIAGTQSYEQYF. Here the CDR3 DNA reads TGTGCCAGCAGCTTAAGGATAGCGGGAACGCAAAGCTACGAGCAGTACTTC.

The rearrangement joins TRBV5-1 to TRBJ2-3, with 9 bases identical to TRBD2. The CDR3 is 18 amino acids. CDR1 is SGHRS, CDR2 YFSETQ, per germline. Trimming at V came to 0 bases and at J to 0 bases, leaving 8 bases not matched to a gene. For the CDR3, the DNA is TGCGCCAGCAGCTTGGTCTCTAGCGGGAAAACTAGCACAGATACGCAGTATTTT. It codes for CASSLVSSGKTSTDTQYF.

This clone was picked up a small number of times. The CDR3 nucleotides are TGTGCCAGCAGGGGGCATAGCAATCAGCCCCAGCATTTT. Protein: CASRGHSNQPQHF. The chain has TRBV21-1 and TRBJ1-5; the table's D call, TRBD1, was not checked against the DNA. TRBV21-1 is flagged as a pseudogene. CDR3 length: 13 amino acids.

This sequence joins TRBV27 and TRBJ1-5, with unresolved D. Germline V gene lookup returns CDR1 MNHEY and CDR2 SMNVEV (reference sequence). The CDR3 has 18 amino acids. Trimming removed 5 bases from V and 4 bases from J, with 24 bases in between. The CDR3 spells CASSPRLSPAGDNQPQHF. CDR3 nucleotides: TGTGCCAGCAGTCCTAGACTAAGTCCGGCCGGGGATAATCAGCCCCAGCATTTT.

The rearrangement links TRBV6-1 to TRBJ2-4; D possibly corresponds to TRBD2 (6 bases). V shed 0 bases and J shed 5 bases, with 11 bases lying between them. Germline V gene data show CDR1 as MNHNS and CDR2 as SASEGT. This CDR3 is built from 15 residues. CDR3 in amino acids: CASSEALAAQNIQYF. CDR3 sequence (DNA): TGTGCCAGCAGTGAAGCGTTAGCGGCCCAAAACATTCAGTACTTC.

The chain links TRBV11-2 to TRBJ1-2; TRBD1 agrees at 9 bases. The CDR3 loop spans 17 amino acids. The germline gives CDR1 SGHAT, CDR2 FQNNGV. J lost 8 bases, V lost 0 bases, and 13 bases had no gene match. CDR3 nucleotide sequence: TGTGCCAGCAGCTTAGATCCACCGGGACAGGGACTTCGAGGCTACACCTTC. The encoded protein is CASSLDPPGQGLRGYTF.

As DNA, the CDR3 is TGTGCCAGCAGCTATTCCTCCGGGACAGGGGAGGAGGAAAATGGCTACACCTTC. This codes for CASSYSSGTGEEENGYTF. J is TRBJ1-2 and V is TRBV7-9, with 10 nucleotides matching TRBD1. V dropped 4 bases and J dropped 6; count of bases not matched to a gene: 17. This CDR3 is 18 amino acids long. CDR1 SEHNR and CDR2 FQNEAQ come from the germline V gene (reference sequence).

The chain employs TRBV5-1 and TRBJ2-2; 8 bases map to TRBD1. Germline assignment: CDR1 SGHRS and CDR2 YFSETQ. The CDR3 runs 16 residues. The V and J ends lost 4 bases and 3 bases, in that order; junction bases with no gene match: 8. CDR3 in amino acids: CASSIYRGKDTGELFF. CDR3 DNA sequence: TGCGCCAGCAGCATTTACAGGGGGAAGGACACCGGGGAGCTGTTTTTT.

In the case of this clone: Other nucleotide sequences from this sample produce the same CDR3. The V and J genes are TRBV9 and TRBJ2-7; 9 bases map to TRBD1. Per germline, CDR1 SGDLS and CDR2 YYNGEE. V gave up 2 bases and J gave up 1 base; unmatched junction bases: 4. The CDR3 length is 15 residues. CDR3 nucleotides: TGTGCCAGCAGCGTGGGGACAGGGCCTTCCTACGAGCAGTACTTC. This codes for CASSVGTGPSYEQYF.

This clone has only one observation. The chain couples TRBV29-1 to TRBJ1-1, with D perhaps TRBD1 (5 bases). Per the germline V gene, CDR1 is SQVTM and CDR2 is ANQGSEA. Trimming cost V 0 bases and J 3 bases, with 14 bases left between them. This CDR3 contains 15 residues. The CDR3 DNA is TGCAGCGTTGAAGATTGGAGGGGCCTGGACACTGAAGCTTTCTTT. Translated, it gives CSVEDWRGLDTEAFF.

For the CDR3, the DNA is TGTGCCAGCAGCTTGACTAGCGGGGGTTTCTACGAGCAGTACTTC. This translates into CASSLTSGGFYEQYF. The rearrangement joins TRBV7-3 to TRBJ2-7; TRBD2 aligns across 12 bases. The CDR3 loop spans 15 amino acids. The V and J ends lost 3 bases and 3 bases, in that order; junction bases with no gene match: 3. The germline V gene has CDR1 SGHTA and CDR2 FQGTGA.

The gene calls are TRBV10-3 and TRBJ2-3; possible D gene TRBD2, 5 bases. Trimming took 0 bases from V and 2 from J, leaving 12 bases between them. The length of the CDR3 is 16 residues. Germline-derived CDR1 and CDR2 are ENHRY and SYGVKD. The CDR3 loop is CAISESMTGLTDTQYF. In DNA, the CDR3 is TGTGCCATCAGTGAGTCGATGACTGGACTCACAGATACGCAGTATTTT.

The V gene is TRBV29-1, the J gene TRBJ2-1, with D perhaps TRBD1 (5 bases). Trimming removed 4 bases from V and 0 bases from J, with 13 bases in between. The CDR3 spans 15 residues. Germline V gene data show CDR1 as SQVTM and CDR2 as ANQGSEA. The CDR3 coding sequence is TGCAGCGTTGGGACACGTCCGAACTCCTACAATGAGCAGTTCTTC. Translating gives CSVGTRPNSYNEQFF.

The genes are TRBV13 and TRBJ1-2, with TRBD1 matching 11 bases. The germline V gene encodes CDR1 PRHDT and CDR2 FYEKMQ (reference sequence). The CDR3 extends over 15 amino acids. V lost 5 bases and J lost 4; bases outside the gene matches: 6. The CDR3 is CASSEGQGESYGYTF. CDR3 DNA: TGTGCCAGCAGCGAGGGACAGGGGGAGTCCTATGGCTACACCTTC.

This clone was picked up a small number of times. This sequence joins TRBV29-1 and TRBJ2-7; 10 bases align to TRBD1. The germline gives CDR1 SQVTM, CDR2 ANQGSEA. The V gene end was trimmed by 0 bases and the J gene end by 3 bases; junction bases not matched to a gene: 5. The CDR3 has 15 amino acids. The CDR3 nucleotides are TGCAGCGTTGAAGAGAGGGGGACAGGGGACTACGAGCAGTACTTC. Its translation is CSVEERGTGDYEQYF.

The chain recombines TRBV6-4 with TRBJ2-3; 7 bases align to TRBD1. Germline CDR1 reads MRHNA; CDR2 reads SNTAGT. The V and J ends lost 3 bases and 1 base, in that order; junction bases with no gene match: 7. The CDR3 runs 16 residues. CDR3 loop: CASSESGTERTDTQYF. For the CDR3, the DNA is TGTGCCAGCAGTGAGTCAGGGACAGAGCGCACAGATACGCAGTATTTT.

The chain couples TRBV27 to TRBJ2-3, with TRBD2 matching over 7 bases. Germline V gives CDR1 MNHEY, CDR2 SMNVEV (reference sequence). CDR3 size: 13 residues. Trimming at V came to 7 bases and at J to 6 bases, leaving 7 bases not matched to a gene. The CDR3 sequence: CASTPRGVDTQYF. In DNA form, the CDR3 reads TGTGCCAGCACTCCTCGGGGGGTGGATACGCAGTATTTT.

The table lists this clone with a count of one. The chain uses TRBV5-6 and TRBJ1-5; D may be TRBD1 (5 bases). V was pared by 2 bases and J by 6 bases, with 12 bases between. The germline V gene encodes CDR1 SGHDT and CDR2 YYEEEE. This CDR3 is 14 amino acids long. CDR3 sequence (DNA): TGTGCCAGCAGCTTAAGGGGCGTGCTTCAGCCCCAGCATTTT. Amino acid sequence: CASSLRGVLQPQHF.

This chain connects TRBV27 to TRBJ2-3, with TRBD1 identical over 10 bases. The CDR3 consists of 15 residues. V was pared by 3 bases and J by 7 bases, with 7 bases of the junction left unmatched. Germline V gene data show CDR1 as MNHEY and CDR2 as SMNVEV (reference sequence). CDR3 in DNA: TGTGCCAGCAGTTTGGGGACAGGGGTTTCGTATACGCAGTATTTT. It codes for CASSLGTGVSYTQYF.

J is TRBJ1-2 and V is TRBV10-3; 7 bases fit TRBD1. This CDR3 is 15 amino acids long. The V segment lost 0 bases and the J segment 8 bases; nucleotides outside the gene matches: 9. Germline CDR1 and CDR2: ENHRY and SYGVKD. The CDR3 sequence is CAISESTDREEGYTF. CDR3 DNA sequence: TGTGCCATCAGTGAGTCGACTGACAGGGAAGAAGGCTACACCTTC.

The gene calls are TRBV18 and TRBJ2-7; 8 bases map to TRBD2. J was trimmed by 6 bases and V by 2 bases; bases with no gene match: 12. Per germline, CDR1 KGHSH and CDR2 LQKENI. The CDR3 extends over 16 amino acids. The CDR3 DNA follows: TGTGCCAGCTCACCAGAGGGACTAGGGATAGGGACCGAGCAGTACTTC. This sequence encodes CASSPEGLGIGTEQYF. The complete variable domain, with remaining parts taken from reference TRBV18 and TRBJ2-7, reads NAGVMQNPRHLVRRRGQEARLRCSPMKGHSHVYWYRQLPEEGLKFMVYLQKENIIDESGMPKERFSAEFPKEGPSILRIQQVVRGDSAAYFCASSPEGLGIGTEQYFGPGTRLTVT.

The chain uses TRBV5-1 and TRBJ2-7; D might be TRBD2 (6 bases). The CDR3 spans 14 residues. Deletions cut 1 base from V and 3 bases from J, with 11 bases between. The germline gives CDR1 SGHRS, CDR2 YFSETQ. CDR3 in amino acids: CASSLRAGYYEQYF. Here the CDR3 DNA reads TGCGCCAGCAGCTTGAGGGCGGGATACTACGAGCAGTACTTC.

The chain links TRBV5-1 to TRBJ2-1, with 7 bases that match TRBD1. The CDR3 is 16 amino acids. Germline V gene sequence: CDR1 SGHRS, CDR2 YFSETQ. Trimming removed 1 base from V and 2 bases from J; junction bases left unmatched: 6. CDR3 nucleotide sequence: TGCGCCAGCAGCTTGAACAGGGGACCTACCTACAATGAGCAGTTCTTC. Its translation: CASSLNRGPTYNEQFF.

The J gene is TRBJ2-7, the V gene TRBV4-3; 7 bases line up with TRBD2. From germline, CDR1 is LGHNA and CDR2 YSLEER. The CDR3 covers 15 residues. The J segment lost 5 bases and the V segment lost 0 bases, leaving 7 bases of the junction unmatched. The CDR3 coding sequence is TGCGCCAGCAGCCAAGATGGGGAGGGGTTCGACGAGCAGTACTTC. Encoded protein: CASSQDGEGFDEQYF.

The V call is TRBV7-9, the J call TRBJ2-5; TRBD2 is a possible D gene (5 bases). The CDR3 is 14 amino acids. Germline CDR1 and CDR2: SEHNR and FQNEAQ (reference sequence). V shed 1 base and J shed 5 bases, with 11 bases lying between them. The CDR3 DNA reads as TGTGCCAGCAGCTTAGATCCTAGAGGGGAGACCCAGTACTTC. It encodes CASSLDPRGETQYF. The whole variable domain, filled in from reference TRBV7-9 and TRBJ2-5, reads DTGVSQNPRHKITKRGQNVTFRCDPISEHNRLYWYRQTLGQGPEFLTYFQNEAQLEKSRLLSDRFSAERPKGSFSTLEIQRTEQGDSAMYLCASSLDPRGETQYFGPGTRLLVL.